Each of the 15 T cell receptor beta chains below was sequenced from the same sample in a study of T cell repertoires in cytomegalovirus infection. Their target antigens are unknown. TCRdb redid the calling of the reads with MiXCR, one entry per CDR3 protein. Of about 770,000 distinct CDR3 sequences detected, just under 30% appear once; the ten largest clones hold around 14%. Sequencing was performed on cultured CD8+ T cells from PBMCs, taken from culture after CMV antigen stimulation. The receptors originated from a human donor in good health (CMV status not recorded). Some clones in this sample may be carry-over from other donors' samples.

This clonotype occurred a few times. V and J are TRBV7-8 and TRBJ1-2; no definite D call. V was pared by 1 base and J by 0 bases, with 18 bases between. The CDR3 consists of 18 residues. Germline V gene data show CDR1 as SGHVS and CDR2 as FQNEAQ. The CDR3 region has the DNA TGTGCCAGCAGCTTAGTGTCGGGCAGTGCTATAACTAACTATGGCTACACCTTC. Amino acids: CASSLVSGSAITNYGYTF.

This clonotype was counted many times. The chain has TRBV7-8 and TRBJ1-5; D not certain. The CDR3 loop spans 13 amino acids. The germline CDR1 and CDR2 sequences are SGHVS and FQNEAQ. Trimming removed 0 bases at V and 6 bases at J, with 6 bases between. CDR3 sequence: CASSLAPSQPQHF. CDR3 DNA: TGTGCCAGCAGCTTAGCCCCAAGTCAGCCCCAGCATTTT.

The rearrangement links TRBV2 to TRBJ1-1; 8 bases align to TRBD1. Germline lookup yields CDR1 SNHLY and CDR2 FYNNEI. V lost 6 bases to trimming and J lost 7 bases; unmatched junction nucleotides: 10. The CDR3 loop spans 14 amino acids. CDR3 residues: CASSLPGQVNEAFF. CDR3 nucleotides: TGTGCCAGCAGCCTACCGGGACAGGTCAATGAAGCTTTCTTT.

The chain employs TRBV19 and TRBJ1-6, with D possibly TRBD1 on 5 matching bases. Deletions cut 3 bases from V and 10 bases from J, with 13 bases between. Germline V gene data show CDR1 as LNHDA and CDR2 as SQIVND (reference sequence). The CDR3 has 14 amino acids. As DNA, the CDR3 is TGTGCCAGTAGTATCAATGGGGCACGGTCACCCCTCCACTTT. It translates to CASSINGARSPLHF. Using reference TRBV19 and TRBJ1-6 for the parts outside the CDR3, the full variable domain is DGGITQSPKYLFRKEGQNVTLSCEQNLNHDAMYWYRQDPGQGLRLIYYSQIVNDFQKGDIAEGYSVSREKKESFPLTVTSAQKNPTAFYLCASSINGARSPLHFGNGTRLTVT.

J is TRBJ1-5 and V is TRBV6-1; possible D gene TRBD1, 6 bases. Germline V gives CDR1 MNHNS, CDR2 SASEGT. The CDR3 has 15 residues. V lost 9 bases to trimming and J lost 1 base, with 16 bases between them. Here the CDR3 DNA reads TGTGCCAGTGTCAGGGGCTTCGGGAGCAATCAGCCCCAGCATTTT. This translates into CASVRGFGSNQPQHF.

The gene calls are TRBV5-1 and TRBJ2-1; D is perhaps TRBD1 (7 bases). The germline V gene encodes CDR1 SGHRS and CDR2 YFSETQ. The CDR3 consists of 15 residues. V was pared by 4 bases and J by 1 base, with 12 bases between. The CDR3: CASSGGDRSYNEQFF. CDR3 nucleotide sequence: TGCGCCAGCAGCGGAGGGGACAGATCCTACAATGAGCAGTTCTTC.

This clonotype was observed a few times. V usage is TRBV27 and J usage is TRBJ2-3, with 14 bases identical to TRBD2. J lost 4 bases, V lost 8 bases, and 5 bases had no gene match. CDR1 and CDR2 (germline): MNHEY, SMNVEV (reference sequence). The CDR3 consists of 15 residues. CDR3 amino acids: CASSKTSGGADTQYF. The CDR3 nucleotides read TGTGCCAGCTCAAAGACTAGCGGGGGGGCAGATACGCAGTATTTT.

A few counts support this clonotype. The chain has TRBV11-2 and TRBJ1-2; D not resolved. The V gene's germline CDR1 is SGHAT and CDR2 FQNNGV. The CDR3 loop spans 15 amino acids. With 3 bases removed from V and 0 bases from J, the gap between germline ends came to 11 bases. As DNA, the CDR3 is TGTGCCAGCAGCTTTTCTGGGCCCTCTAACTATGGCTACACCTTC. The encoded protein is CASSFSGPSNYGYTF.

Regarding this clonotype: At one boundary the junction diverges from the germline segment, which might be a read error. The chain has TRBV7-6 and TRBJ2-7; TRBD1 matches 11 bases. This CDR3 comprises 14 residues. Germline V CDR1 and CDR2: SGHVS, FNYEAQ. The CDR3 loop reads CASSLGQGVDEQYF. The CDR3 coding sequence is TGTGCTAGCAGCCTGGGACAGGGGGTTGACGAGCAGTACTTC.

This clonotype appeared a few times. This chain links TRBV7-9 with TRBJ1-5; D is unclear. CDR3 size: 13 residues. Trimming took off 5 bases at V and 3 bases at J, with 8 bases between the two ends. Germline CDR1 is SEHNR and CDR2 is FQNEAQ (reference sequence). The CDR3 loop reads CASSEQINQPQHF. DNA for the CDR3: TGTGCCAGCAGCGAACAGATCAATCAGCCCCAGCATTTT.

This clonotype has a handful of counts. V is TRBV27 and J is TRBJ2-5; 10 bases match TRBD2. The junction had 10 bases not matched to a gene; V was cut back by 6 bases and J by 9 bases. The CDR3 runs to 14 residues. Germline CDR1 reads MNHEY; CDR2 reads SMNVEV (reference sequence). CDR3 loop: CASRGLAENSPQYF. The CDR3 DNA reads TGTGCCAGCAGAGGACTAGCGGAAAATTCACCCCAGTACTTC.

This chain joins TRBV14 and TRBJ1-6; 9 bases are a match to TRBD1. Trimming at V came to 5 bases and at J to 10 bases, leaving 6 bases not matched to a gene. CDR1 and CDR2 from the germline V gene are SGHDN and FVKESK. CDR3 size: 14 residues. The CDR3: CASSEGTGLSPLHF. The CDR3, as DNA: TGTGCCAGCAGCGAAGGGACAGGGCTGTCACCCCTCCACTTT.

This clonotype was seen a few times. The rearrangement uses TRBV6-5 and TRBJ1-2; D ambiguous. The CDR3 totals 14 residues. In germline, CDR1 is MNHEY, CDR2 SVGAGI. V lost 2 bases, J lost 0 bases, and 7 bases lay in between. DNA of the CDR3: TGTGCCAGCAGTTACCGGACGGCTAACTATGGCTACACCTTC. Translation: CASSYRTANYGYTF.

This clonotype came up many times. This rearrangement joins TRBV7-9 to TRBJ1-2; tentatively, D is TRBD1 (6 bases). The CDR3 covers 14 residues. The V end was cut by 4 bases, the J end by 4 bases, with 13 bases between. Germline values: CDR1 SEHNR, CDR2 FQNEAQ (reference sequence). The CDR3 region is CASSWDKGSYGYTF. In DNA form, the CDR3 reads TGTGCCAGCAGCTGGGACAAGGGATCCTATGGCTACACCTTC.

The chain recombines TRBV15 with TRBJ2-5; D perhaps matches TRBD1 (5 bases). Trimming left V 3 bases short and J 2 bases short, with 13 bases between. Per germline, CDR1 LNHNV and CDR2 YYDKDF (reference sequence). The CDR3 is made up of 15 amino acids. CDR3: CATSSELGLQETQYF. The CDR3, as DNA: TGTGCCACCAGCAGTGAGCTGGGGCTTCAAGAGACCCAGTACTTC. The variable domain in full, with the rest retrieved from reference TRBV15 and TRBJ2-5, is DAMVIQNPRYQVTQFGKPVTLSCSQTLNHNVMYWYQQKSSQAPKLLFHYYDKDFNNEADTPDNFQSRRPNTSFCFLDIRSPGLGDTAMYLCATSSELGLQETQYFGPGTRLLVL.